At least ten counts were recorded for the clone carrying this T cell receptor beta chain. Its specificity is unknown. The data were obtained in a study of regulatory T cells in long-lasting Graves disease. Whole-study results and caveats: Newly diagnosed disease favored TRBV20-1 and TRBJ2-1 over persistent disease. Reduced TCR diversity was observed in persistent Graves' patients versus newly diagnosed patients.

This CDR3 contains 14 residues. CDR1 and CDR2 from the germline V gene are SGHVS and FQNEAQ. The J segment lost 5 bases and the V segment lost 6 bases, leaving 5 bases of the junction unmatched. Time point: newly diagnosed GD, antithyroid drugs for less than 3 months. RNA from PBMCs was the source of the TCR library. In building TCR beta libraries, iRepertoire HTBI primers were used together with Arm-PCR of CDR3 regions. In the original processing: The samples included approximately 60 TRBV and some 14 TRBJ segments. MiXCR, run by TCRdb on the multiplex PCR reads, gives a single entry per CDR3 protein. TCRdb, not the authors, supplied the V and J calls. The sample includes about 440,000 distinct CDR3 sequences, roughly 15% of them seen just once. This sample was shared with a second study, whose subject was T cells in Graves' hyperthyroidism and ophthalmopathy. That work states: During a first-round RT-PCR of the TCR CDR3, the HTBI primer set was used.

Sequences were derived from peripheral blood mononuclear cells (PBMCs), sampled at new diagnosis, from a patient treated with antithyroid drugs. This chain uses TRBV7-8 with TRBJ2-1, with TRBD2 identical over 9 bases. This TCR was recovered from a woman between 18 and 30 years old with Graves disease. This CDR3 reads CASRGGRANNEQFF. The DNA for the CDR3 is TGTGCCAGCAGAGGCGGGAGGGCGAACAATGAGCAGTTCTTC.